Reported below is one TCR beta chain. Its antigen has not been determined. The sample holds no much larger clone one base away, and base qualities are not on file. Libraries were made using the immunoSEQ multiplex PCR assay. In TCRdb, the immuneACCESS table is reduced to in-frame sequences with V and J assigned. These tables do not hold every clone; where another copy was compared, an unresolved V gene accounts for under half, and the others remain unexplained. The sample table shows approximately 65,000 clones, and approximately 89% are seen once. The ten biggest clones cover around 20% of the sample. These data originate in a study of control samples from healthy donors and cancer patients (dated by TCRdb to 2018 to 2020). CDR1 and CDR2, per the germline V gene, are KGHSH and LQKENI. Its CDR3 holds 15 amino acids, cysteine through phenylalanine. Of the read, only the CDR3 DNA is kept; its 45 bases are in frame from base 1. V sheds 1 base and J sheds 1 base, leaving 10 bases between their ends.

The source of this sequence is a man aged 55 to 70 with lung cancer. The chain is encoded by TRBV18 joined to TRBJ1-1; the D gene lacks a confident call. The sample consisted of PBMCs. The DNA sequence is TGTGCCAGCTCACCACGGGCAGAAAAGAACACTGAAGCTTTCTTT. It codes for CASSPRAEKNTEAFF.